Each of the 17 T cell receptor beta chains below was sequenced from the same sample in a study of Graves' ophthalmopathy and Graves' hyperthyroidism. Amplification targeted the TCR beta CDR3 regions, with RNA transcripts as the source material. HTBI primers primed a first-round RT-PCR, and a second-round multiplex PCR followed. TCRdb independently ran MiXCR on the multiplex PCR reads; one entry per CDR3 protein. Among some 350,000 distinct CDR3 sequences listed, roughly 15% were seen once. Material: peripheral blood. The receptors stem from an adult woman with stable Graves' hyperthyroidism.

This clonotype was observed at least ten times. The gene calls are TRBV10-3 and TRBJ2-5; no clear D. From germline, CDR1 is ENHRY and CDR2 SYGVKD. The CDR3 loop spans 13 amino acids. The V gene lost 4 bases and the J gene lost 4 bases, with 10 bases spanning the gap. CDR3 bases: TGTGCCATCAGTGCGGCTCAGTTAGAGACCCAGTACTTC. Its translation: CAISAAQLETQYF.

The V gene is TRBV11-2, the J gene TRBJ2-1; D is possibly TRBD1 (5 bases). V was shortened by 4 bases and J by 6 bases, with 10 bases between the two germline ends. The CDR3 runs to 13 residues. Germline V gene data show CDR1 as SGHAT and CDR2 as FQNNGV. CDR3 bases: TGTGCCAGCAGCTCAGGGCCGGCCAATGAGCAGTTCTTC. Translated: CASSSGPANEQFF.

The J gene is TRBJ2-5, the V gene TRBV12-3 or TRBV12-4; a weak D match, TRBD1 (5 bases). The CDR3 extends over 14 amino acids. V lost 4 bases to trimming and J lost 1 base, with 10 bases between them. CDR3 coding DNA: TGTGCCAGCAGTTCTACAGGATCCCAAGAGACCCAGTACTTC. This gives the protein CASSSTGSQETQYF.

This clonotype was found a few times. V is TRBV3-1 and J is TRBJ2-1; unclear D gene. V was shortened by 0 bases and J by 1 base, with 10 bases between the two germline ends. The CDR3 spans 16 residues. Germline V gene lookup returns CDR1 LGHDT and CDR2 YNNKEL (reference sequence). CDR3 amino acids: CASSQDGAISYNEQFF. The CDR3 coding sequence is TGTGCCAGCAGCCAAGATGGCGCGATATCCTACAATGAGCAGTTCTTC.

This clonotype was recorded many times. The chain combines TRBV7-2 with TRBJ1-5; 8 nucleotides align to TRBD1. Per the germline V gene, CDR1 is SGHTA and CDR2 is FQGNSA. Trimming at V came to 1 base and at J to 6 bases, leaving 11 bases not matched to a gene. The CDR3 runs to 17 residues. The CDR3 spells CASSLGPDRGQGQPQHF. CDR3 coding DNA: TGTGCCAGCAGCTTAGGGCCCGACAGGGGCCAGGGTCAGCCCCAGCATTTT. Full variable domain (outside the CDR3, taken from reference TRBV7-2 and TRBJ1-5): GAGVSQSPSNKVTEKGKDVELRCDPISGHTALYWYRQSLGQGLEFLIYFQGNSAPDKSGLPSDRFSAERTGGSVSTLTIQRTQQEDSAVYLCASSLGPDRGQGQPQHFGDGTRLSIL.

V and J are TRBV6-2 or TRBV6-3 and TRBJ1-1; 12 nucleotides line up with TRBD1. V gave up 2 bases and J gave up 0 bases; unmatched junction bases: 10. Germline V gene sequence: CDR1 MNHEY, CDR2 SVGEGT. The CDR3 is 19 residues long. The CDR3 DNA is TGTGCCAGCAGTTACCCCAGGGACAGGGGGCGTCGCATGAACACTGAAGCTTTCTTT. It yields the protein CASSYPRDRGRRMNTEAFF.

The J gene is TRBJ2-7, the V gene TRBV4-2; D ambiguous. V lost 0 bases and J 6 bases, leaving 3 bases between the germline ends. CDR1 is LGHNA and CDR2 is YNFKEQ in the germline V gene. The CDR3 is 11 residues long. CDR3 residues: CASSQEGEQYF. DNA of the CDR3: TGTGCCAGCAGCCAAGAGGGCGAGCAGTACTTC.

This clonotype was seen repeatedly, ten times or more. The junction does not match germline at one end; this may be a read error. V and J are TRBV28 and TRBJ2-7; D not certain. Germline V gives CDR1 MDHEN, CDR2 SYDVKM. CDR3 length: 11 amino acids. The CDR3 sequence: CAGSPYGEQYF. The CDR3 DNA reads TGTGCCGGCAGCCCCTACGGTGAGCAGTACTTC.

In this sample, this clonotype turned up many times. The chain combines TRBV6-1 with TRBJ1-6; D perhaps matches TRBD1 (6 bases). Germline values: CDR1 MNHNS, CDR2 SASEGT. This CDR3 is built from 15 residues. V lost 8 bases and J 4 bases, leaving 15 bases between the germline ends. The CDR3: CASSKGESYNSPLHF. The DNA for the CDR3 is TGTGCCAGCTCAAAGGGGGAATCTTATAATTCACCCCTCCACTTT.

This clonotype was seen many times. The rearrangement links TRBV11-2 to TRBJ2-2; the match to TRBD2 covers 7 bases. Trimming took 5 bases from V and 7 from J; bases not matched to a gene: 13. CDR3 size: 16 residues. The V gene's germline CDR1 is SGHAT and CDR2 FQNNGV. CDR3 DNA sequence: TGTGCCAGCAGCCCAATAAGCGGGATCGGGGGCGGGGAGCTGTTTTTT. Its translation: CASSPISGIGGGELFF. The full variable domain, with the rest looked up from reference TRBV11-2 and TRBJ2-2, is EAGVAQSPRYKIIEKRQSVAFWCNPISGHATLYWYQQILGQGPKLLIQFQNNGVVDDSQLPKDRFSAERLKGVDSTLKIQPAKLEDSAVYLCASSPISGIGGGELFFGEGSRLTVL.

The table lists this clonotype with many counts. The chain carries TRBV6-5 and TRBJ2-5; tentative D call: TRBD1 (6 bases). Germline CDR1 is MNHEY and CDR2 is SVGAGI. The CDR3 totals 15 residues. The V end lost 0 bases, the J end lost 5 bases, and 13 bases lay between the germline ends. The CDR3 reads CASSYSLTQGETQYF. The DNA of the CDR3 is TGTGCCAGCAGTTACTCGCTTACCCAGGGGGAGACCCAGTACTTC.

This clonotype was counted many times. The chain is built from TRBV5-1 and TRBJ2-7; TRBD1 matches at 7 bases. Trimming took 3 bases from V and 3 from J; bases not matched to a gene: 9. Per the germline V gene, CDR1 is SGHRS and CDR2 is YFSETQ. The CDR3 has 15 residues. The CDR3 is CASSSRQGAHYEQYF. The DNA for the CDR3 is TGCGCCAGCAGCTCGAGACAGGGAGCACACTACGAGCAGTACTTC.

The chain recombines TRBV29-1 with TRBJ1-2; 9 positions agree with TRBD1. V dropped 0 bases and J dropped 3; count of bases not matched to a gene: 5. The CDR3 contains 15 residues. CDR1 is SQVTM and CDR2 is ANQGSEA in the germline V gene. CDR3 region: CSVEDIRDRDYGYTF. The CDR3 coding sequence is TGCAGCGTTGAAGACATCCGGGACAGGGACTATGGCTACACCTTC.

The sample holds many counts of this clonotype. CDR3 nucleotide sequence: TGTGCCAGCAGCTCAGTACAGGGGTTCGGAAACATTCAGTACTTC. This codes for CASSSVQGFGNIQYF. This sequence joins TRBV7-8 and TRBJ2-4, with TRBD1 identical over 7 bases. With V trimmed by 4 bases and J by 6 bases, 9 bases remained unmatched. CDR3 length: 15 amino acids. Per germline, CDR1 SGHVS and CDR2 FQNEAQ. Together with reference TRBV7-8 and TRBJ2-4, the CDR3 gives the full variable domain: GAGVSQSPRYKVAKRGQDVALRCDPISGHVSLFWYQQALGQGPEFLTYFQNEAQLDKSGLPSDRFFAERPEGSVSTLKIQRTQQEDSAVYLCASSSVQGFGNIQYFGAGTRLSVL.

This CDR3 is CASSLADYSNQPQHF. The DNA of the CDR3 is TGTGCCAGCAGCTTAGCAGATTATAGCAATCAGCCCCAGCATTTT. This sequence joins TRBV7-2 and TRBJ1-5; no firm D call. Germline CDR1 SGHTA, CDR2 FQGNSA. V was cut by 0 bases and J by 0 bases, with 6 bases left in between. This CDR3 has 15 amino acids.

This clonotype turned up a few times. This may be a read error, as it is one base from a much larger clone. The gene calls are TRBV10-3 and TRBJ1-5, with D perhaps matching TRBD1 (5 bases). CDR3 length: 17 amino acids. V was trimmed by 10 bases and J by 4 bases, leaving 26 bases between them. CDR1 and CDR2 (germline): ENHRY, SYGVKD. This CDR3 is CANRSLPGPIGNQPQHF. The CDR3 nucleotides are TGTGCCAACAGGTCCTTGCCGGGGCCCATTGGGAATCAGCCCCAGCATTTT.

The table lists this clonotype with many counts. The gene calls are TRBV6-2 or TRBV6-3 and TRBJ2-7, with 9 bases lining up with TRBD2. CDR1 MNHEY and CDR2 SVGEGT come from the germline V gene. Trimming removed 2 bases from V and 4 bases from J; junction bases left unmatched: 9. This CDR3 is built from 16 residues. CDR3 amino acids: CASSYPPGLAPYEQYF. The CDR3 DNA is TGTGCCAGCAGTTACCCTCCGGGACTAGCACCTTACGAGCAGTACTTC.